The source of this T cell receptor beta chain is a study of blood T cell repertoires in COVID-19. Study in general: T cells, B-cell-depleted T cells, or PBMCs provided the cDNA or gDNA that served as material.

CDR3 length equals 13 residues. Germline V lookup: CDR1 SNHLY, CDR2 FYNNEI. V was cut by 8 bases and J by 7 bases, with 17 bases left in between. In the original processing: It was from reference gene primer amplification that nucleated cell counts were estimated. TCRdb's table, derived via immunoSEQ multiplex PCR, lists solely in-frame clones and lacks some. The V and J calls and clone size were taken over from that table, and D and trimming were inferred from the DNA. The data hold fewer than 75,000 clones, with about 90% observed a single time. The clonotype comes from a man in his fifties with active COVID-19. Sequencing was performed on peripheral blood. The rearrangement uses TRBV2 and TRBJ1-1; D might be TRBD1 (5 bases). The CDR3: CASVLDGGGEAFF. As DNA, the CDR3 is TGTGCCAGCGTCTTGGACGGCGGGGGTGAAGCTTTCTTT.